The subject of this entry is one T cell receptor beta chain. The antigen remains undetermined. The junction does not match germline at one end; this may be a read error. Read sequence stops 3 residues before the CDR3 end, and the germline J gene provides the missing end. This specimen belongs to a study of T cells in women clearing cervical HPV infection. For the study at large: Controls gave blood once infection was undetectable; cases at lesion identification. General study findings and limits: Associations may precede or follow infection; HPV-specific or memory T cells were not isolated. CIN3+ cases had significantly higher TCR repertoire richness than controls, but evenness did not differ.

This CDR3 has 15 amino acids. The germline V gene has CDR1 SGHNT and CDR2 YENEEA. Some clones are missing from TCRdb's copy, which holds only in-frame ones; the method was immunoSEQ multiplex PCR. This sample contains tens of thousands of clones. The receptor was isolated from a woman between 18 and 70 years old with a cervical HPV16 infection that either progressed to CIN3+ or cleared (not recorded which). The J gene is TRBJ1-1, the V gene TRBV11-3; no definite D call. The specimen sequenced was blood buffy coat. CDR3 DNA, as far as it was read: TGTGCCAGCAGCCTAGACACGGGGAGGGTTACTGAA. This translates into CASSLDTGRVTE. The full CDR3 is CASSLDTGRVTEAFF. The whole variable domain, remainder taken from reference TRBV11-3 and TRBJ1-1, is EAGVVQSPRYKIIEKKQPVAFWCNPISGHNTLYWYLQNLGQGPELLIRYENEEAVDDSQLPKDRFSAERLKGVDSTLKIQPAELGDSAVYLCASSLDTGRVTEAFFGQGTRLTVV.